The entry that follows covers one T cell receptor beta chain sequence. The sample comes from a study of T cell responses to AZD1222 COVID-19 vaccine. Sequencing used immunoSEQ multiplex PCR; TCRdb keeps in-frame clones, though not all of them. The sample shows about 100,000 clones, roughly 85% of them seen only once. CDR1 and CDR2 (germline): SGHVS, FQNEAQ. The CDR3 sequence is 13 residues long. The V gene lost 3 bases and the J gene lost 1 base, with 6 bases spanning the gap. The chain carries TRBV7-8 and TRBJ1-1; D uncertain. The sample here was peripheral blood, taken on day 0 of AZD1222 vaccination. This receptor was obtained from an adult in good health. CDR3 in amino acids: CASSFERNTEAFF. As DNA, the CDR3 is TGTGCCAGCAGCTTTGAGAGGAACACTGAAGCTTTCTTT.